This T cell receptor (beta chain) derives from a study of OX40 agonist ivuxolimab in advanced cancers. For the study at large: Patients were dosed with the agonistic anti-OX40 (CD134) antibody ivuxolimab.

On cycle 4 day 1 and cycle 7 day 1, as well as at baseline, blood was sampled. About this clone: Its antigen is undetermined.

Overall study findings and caveats: Both CD4+ and CD8+ T cell populations in blood had undergone clonal expansion by week 6 at 0.1 to 3.0 mg/kg. There were, on average, more expanded clones in CD8+ T cells than in CD4+.

Profiled with immunoSEQ multiplex PCR; TCRdb holds only in-frame clones, not every one. The data contain 65,000 to 80,000 clones, approximately 90% of them singletons. CDR3 length equals 14 residues. Germline loops: CDR1 SQVTM, CDR2 ANQGSEA. The trim removed 4 bases at V and 4 bases at J, leaving 6 bases unmatched. The origin of this receptor is an adult with an advanced solid tumor such as melanoma, head and neck, liver or kidney cancer. The specimen comprised CD4+ or CD8+ T cells sorted from blood, sampled in a trial of the OX40 agonist ivuxolimab. The rearrangement links TRBV29-1 to TRBJ2-3; 9 positions match TRBD1. CDR3 bases: TGCAGCGTTGGAGGGGGACAGGGTGCAGATACGCAGTATTTT. Amino acids: CSVGGGQGADTQYF.